A selection of T cell receptor beta chains follows, all from one sample in a study of blood T cells in healthy people across ages. TCRdb reanalysed the 5' RACE reads using MiXCR and keeps one entry per CDR3 protein. The sample lists about 1.4 million distinct CDR3 sequences; roughly 60% were seen once. Sequences were obtained from blood. The receptors originated from a man younger than 35 in good health. The CDR3 runs from the conserved cysteine through the conserved F or W. A D gene is named only where the DNA matches it firmly. Clone size, where shown, is once, few, many, or a class for clones that have expanded.

j_call,v_call,d_call,cdr3_length,clone_size,cdr3_nt,cdr3_aa
TRBJ2-3,TRBV10-3,-,15,-,TGTGCCATCAGGGAACCGAGACAGTCCACAGATACGCAGTATTTT,CAIREPRQSTDTQYF
TRBJ1-5,TRBV4-3,-,13,-,TGCGCCAGCAGCCAGGGGGCCAATCAGCCCCAGCATTTT,CASSQGANQPQHF
TRBJ2-1,TRBV15,-,17,once,TGTGCCACCAGCAAAGAGATAGGCCCTCAGCCCTACAATGAGCAGTTCTTC,CATSKEIGPQPYNEQFF
TRBJ2-1,TRBV20-1,TRBD2,18,-,TGCAGTGCCCGGACTAGCGGGAGGTTCAACGGCTCCTACAATGAGCAGTTCTTC,CSARTSGRFNGSYNEQFF
TRBJ1-5,TRBV27,-,13,-,TGTGCCAGTCAACTTAATAGCAATCAGCCCCAGCATTTT,CASQLNSNQPQHF
TRBJ2-7,TRBV20-1,-,14,-,TGCAGTGCTAGGACCCCTACTCTTAACTACGAGCAGTACTTC,CSARTPTLNYEQYF
TRBJ2-5,TRBV20-1,-,12,few,TGCAGTGCTACCAAGCCTCAAGAGACCCAGTACTTC,CSATKPQETQYF
TRBJ2-1,TRBV14,-,14,-,TGTGCCAGCAGGGTGGGAGGAACGAACAATGAGCAGTTCTTC,CASRVGGTNNEQFF
TRBJ2-5,TRBV12-3/TRBV12-4,-,15,once,TGTGCCAGCAGTTTAGGGGGGACACCGAAAGAGACCCAGTACTTC,CASSLGGTPKETQYF
TRBJ2-5,TRBV20-1,-,16,-,TGCAGTGCCAAAAAGAAGACCGGGACAACCTGGGAGACCCAGTACTTC,CSAKKKTGTTWETQYF
TRBJ1-6,TRBV5-1,TRBD1,15,few,TGCGCCAGCAGCTTGGAGGACAGGGGAAATTCACCCCTCCACTTT,CASSLEDRGNSPLHF
TRBJ1-2,TRBV7-2,-,14,few,TGTGCCAGCAGTTTAGCACTAAACTCGGGCGGCTACACCTTC,CASSLALNSGGYTF
TRBJ2-7,TRBV6-2/TRBV6-3,-,14,-,TGTGCCAGCAGTTTCGTATTTGGGCACTCCGAGCAGTACTTC,CASSFVFGHSEQYF
TRBJ2-2,TRBV5-1,TRBD2,18,-,TGCGCCAGCAGCTTGGAACCCCCGACTAGCGGAAACACCGGGGAGCTGTTTTTT,CASSLEPPTSGNTGELFF
TRBJ2-3,TRBV20-1,TRBD2,13,-,TGCAGTGCTAGAGATCCCGCGGGGGGGACGCAGTATTTT,CSARDPAGGTQYF
TRBJ1-4,TRBV5-1,-,18,-,TGCGCCAGCAGCCGTGTAACTGGAGCATTACCAACTAATGAAAAACTGTTTTTT,CASSRVTGALPTNEKLFF
TRBJ2-3,TRBV28,-,18,-,TGTGCCAGCAGCCCCGGGAGAGGGGTTCTTCTTTTCACAGATACGCAGTATTTT,CASSPGRGVLLFTDTQYF
TRBJ2-7,TRBV11-2,TRBD2,15,once,TGTGCCAGCAGCCCTAACCCGGGGGGACCCGACGAGCAGTACTTC,CASSPNPGGPDEQYF
TRBJ2-6,TRBV12-5,-,14,few,TGTGCTAGTGGTTACAACTCTGGGGCCAACGTCCTGATTTTC,CASGYNSGANVLIF
TRBJ2-7,TRBV20-1,-,13,-,TGCAGTGCTAGCGGGGAACTTTCCTACGAGCAGTACTTC,CSASGELSYEQYF
TRBJ1-1,TRBV11-2,-,13,-,TGTGCCAGCAGCGCTAGAAGGGACACTGAAGCTTTCTTT,CASSARRDTEAFF
TRBJ1-2,TRBV2,-,12,many,TGTGCCAGCAGCCCGACAGGCGGTGGCTACACCTTC,CASSPTGGGYTF
TRBJ2-5,TRBV2,-,14,-,TGTGCCAGCAGTGATCTAGGGGCCCGGGAGACCCAGTACTTC,CASSDLGARETQYF
TRBJ2-5,TRBV6-5,-,14,few,TGTGCCAGCAGTTACGGGGGCAGCCAAGAGACCCAGTACTTC,CASSYGGSQETQYF
TRBJ2-7,TRBV6-6,-,14,-,TGTGCCAGCAGTTACAAGCGGACCCTCCACGAGCAGTACTTC,CASSYKRTLHEQYF
TRBJ2-3,TRBV7-2,TRBD2,16,few,TGTGCCAGCAGGATAGGAGCGGGAGGGAGCACAGATACGCAGTATTTT,CASRIGAGGSTDTQYF
TRBJ1-4,TRBV10-3,-,15,once,TGTGCCATCAGTGCAACAGCCACCGCATCGGAAAAACTGTTTTTT,CAISATATASEKLFF